This T cell receptor beta chain was sequenced in a study of cytomegalovirus exposure and HLA in healthy donors. Study-level information: Genotyping of some 400 donors showed that about 83% belonged to the Caucasian-associated ancestry cluster. Findings of the study overall: In a later analysis, CMV-associated beta chains were mostly HLA-associated, it appeared. Researchers reported in a later analysis that common viral pathogens appeared linked to several top clusters. It was 150 to 200 TCR beta chains that were listed as cytomegalovirus-associated.

The germline V and J ends were trimmed by 0 bases and 3 bases, with 13 bases remaining between them. CDR1 and CDR2 from the germline V gene are SGHKS and YYEKEE (reference sequence). The length of the CDR3 is 15 residues. Concerning this clone itself: Its cognate antigen is unknown.

The PCR contained 60 Vbeta and 13 Jbeta primers. Profiling relied on immunoSEQ multiplex PCR, and the TCRdb table lists in-frame clones only, not all of them. Of over 100,000 clones detected, 82% appear once; the ten largest clones hold roughly 23%. This TCR derives from a man aged 25-45 years in good health and CMV-seropositive. The chain links TRBV5-5 to TRBJ2-7, with D possibly being TRBD1 (6 bases). Source material: PBMCs. CDR3 DNA sequence: TGTGCCAGCAGCTTGGGCCTATGGACAGACTACGAGCAGTACTTC. Translating gives CASSLGLWTDYEQYF.